This section outlines one T cell receptor beta chain sequence together with its context. Looked up from germline, CDR1 is SGDLS and CDR2 is YYNGEE. The CDR3 is made up of 13 amino acids. V gave up 3 bases and J gave up 0 bases, with 4 bases separating them. This sample was included in a study of blood T cell repertoires in COVID-19. Study-level information: Sites across the United States, Italy and Spain contributed samples from acute and convalescent COVID-19. The analysed material was cDNA or gDNA that came from T cells, B-cell-depleted T cells, or PBMCs.

In the source study's methods: Counts of nucleated cells, estimated from reference gene primer amplification, were obtained. TCRdb's copy holds only in-frame clones and misses some; the assay was immunoSEQ multiplex PCR. V and J calls plus clone size are reproduced from that table; the DNA served to infer D and trimming. The sample comprises more than 40,000 clones, roughly 87% of which are singletons, and 3% rests with the top ten. This receptor was identified in a man aged 45-60 years with active COVID-19. Sequencing was performed on peripheral blood. The V call is TRBV9, the J call TRBJ1-3; D uncertain. The CDR3 loop reads CASSGYSGNTIYF. CDR3 DNA: TGTGCCAGCAGCGGCTACTCTGGAAACACCATATATTTT.